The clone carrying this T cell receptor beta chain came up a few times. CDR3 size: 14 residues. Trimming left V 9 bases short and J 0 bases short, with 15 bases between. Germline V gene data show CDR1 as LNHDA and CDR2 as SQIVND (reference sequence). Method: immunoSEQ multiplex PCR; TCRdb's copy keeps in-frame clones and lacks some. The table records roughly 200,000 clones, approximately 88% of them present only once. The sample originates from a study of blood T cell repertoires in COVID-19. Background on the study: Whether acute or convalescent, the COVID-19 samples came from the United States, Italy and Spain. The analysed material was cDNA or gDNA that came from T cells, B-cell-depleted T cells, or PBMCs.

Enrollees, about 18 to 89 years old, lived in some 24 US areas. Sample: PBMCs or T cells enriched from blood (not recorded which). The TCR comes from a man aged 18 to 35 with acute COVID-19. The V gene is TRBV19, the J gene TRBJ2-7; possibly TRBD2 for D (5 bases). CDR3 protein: CASSPRAASYEQYF. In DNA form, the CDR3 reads TGTGCCAGCTCGCCGCGAGCGGCCTCCTACGAGCAGTACTTC. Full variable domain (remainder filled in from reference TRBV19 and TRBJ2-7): DGGITQSPKYLFRKEGQNVTLSCEQNLNHDAMYWYRQDPGQGLRLIYYSQIVNDFQKGDIAEGYSVSREKKESFPLTVTSAQKNPTAFYLCASSPRAASYEQYFGPGTRLTVT.